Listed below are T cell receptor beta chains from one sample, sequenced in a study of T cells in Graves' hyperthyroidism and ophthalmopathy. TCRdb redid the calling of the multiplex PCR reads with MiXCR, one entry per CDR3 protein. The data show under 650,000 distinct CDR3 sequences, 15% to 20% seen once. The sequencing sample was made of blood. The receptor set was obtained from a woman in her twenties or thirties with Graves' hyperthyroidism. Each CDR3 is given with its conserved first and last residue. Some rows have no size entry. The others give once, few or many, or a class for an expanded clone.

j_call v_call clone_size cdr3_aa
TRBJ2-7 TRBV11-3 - CASSLDLEALTHSSEQYF
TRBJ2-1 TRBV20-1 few CSAPQTTSLLSSYNEQFF
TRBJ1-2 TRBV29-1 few CSVEYWGENYGYTF
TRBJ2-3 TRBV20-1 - CSARDRSSGRGTDTQYF
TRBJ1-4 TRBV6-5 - CASSYRGEEKLFF
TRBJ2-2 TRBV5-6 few CASSLTAGAFTGELFF
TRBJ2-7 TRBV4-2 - CASSQDTSGSYERYF
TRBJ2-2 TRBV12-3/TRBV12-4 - CASSLEEQGTGELFF
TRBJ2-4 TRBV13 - CASSLGVAGIKNIQYF
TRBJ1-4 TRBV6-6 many CASSYSSHRRNEKLFF
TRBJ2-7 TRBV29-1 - CSVELPLLRYEQYF
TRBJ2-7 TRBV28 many CASSRTSWYEQYF
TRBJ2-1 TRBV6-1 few CASSYAEAYNEQFF
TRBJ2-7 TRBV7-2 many CASSFDRAYEQYF
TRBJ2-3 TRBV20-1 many CSAPNSGLSTDTQYF
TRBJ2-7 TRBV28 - CASSLSGLRYEQYF
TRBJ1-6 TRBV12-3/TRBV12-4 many CASSQEGGYHF
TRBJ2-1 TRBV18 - CASSPGTEGYNEQFF
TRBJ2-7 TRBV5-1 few CASSLSGVPGLGEQYF
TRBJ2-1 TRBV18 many CASSPPGRVDAEQFF
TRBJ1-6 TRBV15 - CATSSYGSPLHF
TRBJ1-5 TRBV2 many CASRLTGGFGQPQHF
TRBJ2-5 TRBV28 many CASSFLSGNQETQYF
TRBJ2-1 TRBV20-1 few CSARVSGRNIYNEQFF
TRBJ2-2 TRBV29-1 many CSVEETLAGGPVGELFF
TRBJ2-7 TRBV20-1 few CSAKVGGRIAYEQYF
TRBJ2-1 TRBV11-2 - CASSLTSLSYNEQFF
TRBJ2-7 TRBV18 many CASAGQGAGEQYF
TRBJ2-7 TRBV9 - CASSVGIDSYEQYF
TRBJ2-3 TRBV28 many CASKRVDTQYF
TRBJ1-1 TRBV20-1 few CSARSPGTEAFF
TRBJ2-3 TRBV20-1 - CSADRRQGTDTQYF
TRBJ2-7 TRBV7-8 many CASSFRQREKYF
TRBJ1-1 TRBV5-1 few CASSPGGFTEAFF
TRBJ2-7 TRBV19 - CASRGTTGRYTYEQYF
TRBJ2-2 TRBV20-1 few CSANTNTGELFF
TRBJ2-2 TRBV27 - CASSPLPGGELFF
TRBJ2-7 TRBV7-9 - CASSQLDGGPNYEQYF
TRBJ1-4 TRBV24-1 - CATSDASGYSNEKLFF
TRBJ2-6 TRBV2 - CASTSQYLPGANVLNF
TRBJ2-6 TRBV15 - CATSRGQLGSGANVLTF
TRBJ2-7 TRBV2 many CASKREFYEQYF
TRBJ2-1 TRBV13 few CASSSRLAGTVWQFF
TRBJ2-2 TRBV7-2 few CASSLDAFDTGELFF
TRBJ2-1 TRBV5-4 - CASSLGLLRTGSYNEQFF